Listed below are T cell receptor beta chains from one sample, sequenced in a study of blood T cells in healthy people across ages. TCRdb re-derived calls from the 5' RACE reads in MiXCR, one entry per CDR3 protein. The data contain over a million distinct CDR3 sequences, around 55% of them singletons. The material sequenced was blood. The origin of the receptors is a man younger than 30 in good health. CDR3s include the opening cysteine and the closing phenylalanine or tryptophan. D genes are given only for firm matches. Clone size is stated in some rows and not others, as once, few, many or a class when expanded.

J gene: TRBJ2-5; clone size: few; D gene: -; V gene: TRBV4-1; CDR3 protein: CASSQDGNAGIQETQYF; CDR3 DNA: TGCGCCAGCAGCCAAGATGGAAACGCGGGAATACAAGAGACCCAGTACTTC
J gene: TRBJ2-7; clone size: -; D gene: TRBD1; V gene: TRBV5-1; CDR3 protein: CASRYVDRGSEQYF; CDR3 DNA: TGCGCCAGCAGATATGTCGACAGGGGAAGCGAGCAGTACTTC
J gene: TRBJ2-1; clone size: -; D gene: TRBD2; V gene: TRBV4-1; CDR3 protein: CASSPLLAHAGNEQFF; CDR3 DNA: TGCGCCAGCAGCCCCCTACTAGCGCACGCCGGGAATGAGCAGTTCTTC
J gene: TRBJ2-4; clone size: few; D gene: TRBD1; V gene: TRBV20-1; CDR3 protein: CSARDGTGNKNIQYF; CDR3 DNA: TGCAGTGCTAGAGATGGGACAGGGAACAAAAACATTCAGTACTTC
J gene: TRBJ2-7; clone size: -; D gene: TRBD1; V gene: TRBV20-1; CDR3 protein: CSARITGSRGYEQYF; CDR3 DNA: TGCAGTGCTAGAATTACAGGGTCCAGGGGGTACGAGCAGTACTTC
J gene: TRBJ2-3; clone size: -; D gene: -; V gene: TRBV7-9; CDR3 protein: CASQRVNGWSPLTDTQYF; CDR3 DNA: TGTGCCAGCCAGAGGGTTAATGGTTGGTCCCCCCTGACAGATACGCAGTATTTT
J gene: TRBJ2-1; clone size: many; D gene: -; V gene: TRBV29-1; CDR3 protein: CSAGNTGTGKFF; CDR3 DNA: TGCAGCGCAGGAAATACCGGGACTGGCAAGTTCTTC
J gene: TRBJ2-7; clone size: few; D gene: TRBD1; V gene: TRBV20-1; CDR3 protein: CSARIQGAYEQYF; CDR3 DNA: TGCAGTGCTAGAATTCAGGGGGCTTACGAGCAGTACTTC
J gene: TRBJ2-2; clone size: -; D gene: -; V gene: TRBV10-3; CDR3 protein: CAISEEAGELFF; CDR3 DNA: TGTGCCATCAGTGAGGAAGCCGGGGAGCTGTTTTTT
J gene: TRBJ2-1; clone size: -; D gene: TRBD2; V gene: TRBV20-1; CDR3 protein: CSALGLAGYYNEQFF; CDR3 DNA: TGCAGTGCTCTGGGACTAGCGGGTTATTACAATGAGCAGTTCTTC
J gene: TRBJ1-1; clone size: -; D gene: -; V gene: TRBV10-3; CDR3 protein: CAIGPRGNTEAFF; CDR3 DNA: TGTGCCATCGGGCCGCGGGGGAACACTGAAGCTTTCTTT
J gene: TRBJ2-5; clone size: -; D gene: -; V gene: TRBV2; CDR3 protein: CASSADSAGEETQYF; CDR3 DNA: TGTGCCAGCAGCGCAGATTCGGCAGGGGAAGAGACCCAGTACTTC
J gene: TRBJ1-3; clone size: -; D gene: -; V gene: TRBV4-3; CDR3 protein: CASSQVGVGNTIYF; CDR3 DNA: TGCGCCAGCAGCCAAGTTGGGGTTGGAAACACCATATATTTT
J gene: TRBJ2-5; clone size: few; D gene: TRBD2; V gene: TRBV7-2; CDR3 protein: CASSPMRGLSGGHETQYF; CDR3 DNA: TGTGCCAGCAGCCCTATGAGGGGACTAAGCGGGGGTCATGAGACCCAGTACTTC
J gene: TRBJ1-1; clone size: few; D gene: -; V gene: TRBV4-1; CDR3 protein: CASSQDGEGYTEAFF; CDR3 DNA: TGCGCCAGCAGCCAAGATGGTGAGGGATACACTGAAGCTTTCTTT
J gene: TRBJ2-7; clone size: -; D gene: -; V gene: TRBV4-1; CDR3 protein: CASSHLTRGYNEQYF; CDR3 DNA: TGCGCCAGCAGCCACCTGACTAGGGGTTACAATGAGCAGTACTTC
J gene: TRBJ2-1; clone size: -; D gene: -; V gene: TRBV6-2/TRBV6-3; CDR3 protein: CASSCRVSYNEQFF; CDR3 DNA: TGTGCCAGCAGTTGCCGAGTCTCCTACAATGAGCAGTTCTTC
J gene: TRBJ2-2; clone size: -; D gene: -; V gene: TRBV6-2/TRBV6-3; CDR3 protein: CVSWRGTGVLFF; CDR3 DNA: TGTGTCAGCTGGCGGGGCACCGGGGTGCTGTTTTTT
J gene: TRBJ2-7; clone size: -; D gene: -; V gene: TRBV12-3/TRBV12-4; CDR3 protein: CASSLGTLGYEQYF; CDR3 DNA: TGTGCCAGCAGTTTAGGCACCCTCGGATACGAGCAGTACTTC
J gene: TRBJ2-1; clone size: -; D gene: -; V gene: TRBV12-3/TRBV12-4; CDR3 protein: CASSLLSGSYNEQFF; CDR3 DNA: TGTGCCAGCAGTTTATTGAGCGGATCCTACAATGAGCAGTTCTTC
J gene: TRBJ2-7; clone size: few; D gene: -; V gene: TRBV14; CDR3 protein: CASSQDPNYEQYF; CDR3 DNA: TGTGCCAGCAGCCAAGACCCCAACTACGAGCAGTACTTC
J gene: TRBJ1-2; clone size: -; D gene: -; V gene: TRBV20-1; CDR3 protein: CSAPKREGRYGYTF; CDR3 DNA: TGCAGTGCCCCAAAACGGGAGGGCCGCTATGGCTACACCTTC